This passage covers 25 T cell receptor beta chains from one sample sequenced in a study of T cells in tuberculosis. Indicated time point: new active TB diagnosis, blood taken before or within 7 days of starting treatment. The data were produced by immunoSEQ multiplex PCR, yet TCRdb's version contains in-frame clones alone and is incomplete. The sample records some 49,000 clones, about 96% being singletons. Specimen: PBMCs, collected at tuberculosis diagnosis. These receptors originate from an adult with tuberculosis.

This clone was counted between two and nine times. The chain joins TRBV28 to TRBJ2-7; perhaps TRBD2 as D (6 bases). CDR1 MDHEN and CDR2 SYDVKM come from the germline V gene. The CDR3 covers 13 residues. Trimming shortened V by 2 bases and J by 5 bases, and 10 bases separated the two germline ends. The chain's CDR3 is CASSLGGWNEQYF. CDR3 DNA sequence: TGTGCCAGCAGTTTAGGGGGGTGGAACGAGCAGTACTTC.

The rearrangement links TRBV29-1 to TRBJ1-4; the D gene is possibly TRBD1 (5 bases). The germline gives CDR1 SQVTM, CDR2 ANQGSEA. This CDR3 is 13 amino acids long. V was cut by 4 bases and J by 6 bases, with 12 bases left in between. The CDR3 DNA follows: TGCAGCGTTGCAATCGGGGGTTATGAAAAACTGTTTTTT. It specifies CSVAIGGYEKLFF.

The rearrangement joins TRBV5-4 to TRBJ2-2; TRBD2 is a possible D gene (5 bases). The germline V and J ends were trimmed by 0 bases and 4 bases, with 10 bases remaining between them. Germline assignment: CDR1 SGHNT and CDR2 YYREEE (reference sequence). The CDR3 spans 15 residues. The chain's CDR3 is CASSLGGKGTGELFF. The CDR3 DNA reads TGTGCCAGCAGCTTGGGAGGGAAGGGCACCGGGGAGCTGTTTTTT.

The chain links TRBV6-5 to TRBJ1-2; D ambiguous. V lost 4 bases and J lost 0, with 3 bases in between. This CDR3 is built from 12 residues. Germline lookup yields CDR1 MNHEY and CDR2 SVGAGI. Here the CDR3 DNA reads TGTGCCAGCAGTTCGTCTAACTATGGCTACACCTTC. The encoded protein is CASSSSNYGYTF.

V is TRBV13 and J is TRBJ1-5; D is unclear. The V end was cut by 3 bases, the J end by 11 bases, with 11 bases between. This CDR3 is built from 12 residues. Germline lookup yields CDR1 PRHDT and CDR2 FYEKMQ (reference sequence). The CDR3 region is CASSLSGGAQHF. The DNA of the CDR3 is TGTGCCAGCAGCTTGTCGGGCGGGGCCCAGCATTTT.

The gene calls are TRBV7-2 and TRBJ2-5; 7 bases are shared with TRBD2. Germline V gene sequence: CDR1 SGHTA, CDR2 FQGNSA. The CDR3 is 15 residues long. J was trimmed by 4 bases and V by 5 bases; bases with no gene match: 10. The CDR3 DNA reads as TGTGCCAGCAGCAGCCTAGCGGACTTTTTAGAGACCCAGTACTTC. This encodes CASSSLADFLETQYF.

This chain uses TRBV7-9 with TRBJ1-2, with 12 bases identical to TRBD1. The CDR3 has 15 amino acids. The germline V gene has CDR1 SEHNR and CDR2 FQNEAQ (reference sequence). Trimming removed 2 bases from V and 8 bases from J; junction bases left unmatched: 6. CDR3 nucleotide sequence: TGTGCCAGCAGCTTACCGGGACAGGGGGCTAAAGGCTACACCTTC. Protein product: CASSLPGQGAKGYTF.

CDR3: CASSVSSGRARETQYF. The DNA of the CDR3 is TGTGCCAGCAGCGTTTCTAGCGGGAGGGCCCGGGAGACCCAGTACTTC. V gene TRBV9 combines with J gene TRBJ2-5, with TRBD2 matching 12 bases. CDR1 is SGDLS, CDR2 YYNGEE, per germline. The CDR3 is 16 amino acids. Trimming took 2 bases from V and 5 from J; bases not matched to a gene: 7.

A few counts support this clone. This rearrangement joins TRBV4-3 to TRBJ2-7, with 7 bases that match TRBD2. Looked up from germline, CDR1 is LGHNA and CDR2 is YSLEER. With V trimmed by 8 bases and J by 4 bases, 8 bases remained unmatched. This CDR3 has 13 residues. Here the CDR3 reads CASAGGRGYEQYF. The CDR3 region has the DNA TGCGCCAGCGCCGGCGGGAGAGGGTACGAGCAGTACTTC.

This clone was observed a handful of times. V gene TRBV4-3 combines with J gene TRBJ2-1; D not resolved. The CDR3 spans 15 residues. Germline V CDR1 and CDR2: LGHNA, YSLEER. V was shortened by 0 bases and J by 0 bases, with 6 bases between the two germline ends. The CDR3 region has the DNA TGCGCCAGCAGCCAAGAACCCTACTCCTACAATGAGCAGTTCTTC. Residues: CASSQEPYSYNEQFF.

For the CDR3, the DNA is TGTGCCAGCAGCCCAGGAGGGGACGAGCAGTACTTC. Its protein is CASSPGGDEQYF. The chain uses TRBV7-9 and TRBJ2-7, with a tentative D call TRBD2 (6 bases). The V end lost 5 bases, the J end lost 5 bases, and 10 bases lay between the germline ends. This CDR3 is built from 12 residues. Germline CDR1 and CDR2: SEHNR and FQNEAQ (reference sequence). Variable domain in full (rest from reference TRBV7-9 and TRBJ2-7): DTGVSQNPRHKITKRGQNVTFRCDPISEHNRLYWYRQTLGQGPEFLTYFQNEAQLEKSRLLSDRFSAERPKGSFSTLEIQRTEQGDSAMYLCASSPGGDEQYFGPGTRLTVT.

CDR3 residues: CASKRGTGELFF. The CDR3 DNA sequence: TGTGCCAGCAAACGGGGGACCGGGGAGCTGTTTTTT. V is TRBV25-1 and J is TRBJ2-2, with D possibly TRBD2 on 6 matching bases. From germline, CDR1 is MGHDK and CDR2 SYGVNS. The CDR3 has 12 residues. Trimming took off 7 bases at V and 5 bases at J, with 8 bases between the two ends.

Only a few counts were recorded for this clone. This chain links TRBV6-1 with TRBJ1-1; D gene unclear. V gave up 2 bases and J gave up 3 bases, with 7 bases separating them. The CDR3 runs 13 residues. In germline, CDR1 is MNHNS, CDR2 SASEGT. The CDR3 region has the DNA TGTGCCAGCAGTGAAATCTTCGACACTGAAGCTTTCTTT. Protein product: CASSEIFDTEAFF.

This rearrangement joins TRBV27 to TRBJ1-2; weak D call: TRBD1 (6 bases). This CDR3 has 15 amino acids. Trimming pared 6 bases from V and 0 bases from J, leaving 14 bases between. Germline V lookup: CDR1 MNHEY, CDR2 SMNVEV (reference sequence). The CDR3 DNA reads TGTGCCAGCAGCAAAGATACAGGGACTAACTATGGCTACACCTTC. It is translated as CASSKDTGTNYGYTF.

The chain links TRBV30 to TRBJ2-1; D is ambiguous. The CDR3 is made up of 12 amino acids. Per germline, CDR1 GTSNPN and CDR2 SVGIG (reference sequence). Trimming took off 2 bases at V and 4 bases at J, with 6 bases between the two ends. Here the CDR3 reads CAWSSGYNEQFF. In DNA, the CDR3 is TGTGCCTGGAGTTCAGGATACAATGAGCAGTTCTTC.

V gene TRBV2 combines with J gene TRBJ1-2, with TRBD1 identical over 10 bases. V lost 5 bases, J lost 7 bases, and 13 bases stayed unmatched. Per germline, CDR1 SNHLY and CDR2 FYNNEI. The CDR3 has 16 amino acids. CDR3 nucleotide sequence: TGTGCCAGCAGTTTTCCTACCGGGACAGGGGCCGGTGGCTACACCTTC. As protein: CASSFPTGTGAGGYTF.

The V gene is TRBV7-2, the J gene TRBJ1-2; TRBD1 aligns across 9 bases. V shed 6 bases, J shed 4 bases, and the junction held 21 bases outside the gene matches. The CDR3 sequence is 19 residues long. CDR1 is SGHTA, CDR2 FQGNSA, per germline. CDR3 region: CASSYRVRSPGQGGYGYTF. CDR3 coding DNA: TGTGCCAGCAGTTATCGCGTACGATCCCCGGGACAGGGAGGCTATGGCTACACCTTC.

CDR3 loop: CASSQGGLAGFHNEQFF. CDR3 coding DNA: TGTGCCAGCAGTCAAGGCGGACTAGCGGGATTCCACAATGAGCAGTTCTTC. The chain couples TRBV28 to TRBJ2-1, with TRBD2 matching over 12 bases. The CDR3 has 17 residues. Germline CDR1 and CDR2: MDHEN and SYDVKM. After removal of 5 bases from V and 5 bases from J, the junction contained 10 bases not matched to a gene.

The chain uses TRBV7-8 and TRBJ2-6; D not certain. CDR1 is SGHVS and CDR2 is FQNEAQ in the germline V gene. V was trimmed by 5 bases and J by 1 base, leaving 9 bases between them. This CDR3 has 15 amino acids. This CDR3 reads CASSPGGSGANVLTF. For the CDR3, the DNA is TGTGCCAGCAGCCCAGGTGGATCTGGGGCCAACGTCCTGACTTTC. Full variable domain (missing parts from reference TRBV7-8 and TRBJ2-6): GAGVSQSPRYKVAKRGQDVALRCDPISGHVSLFWYQQALGQGPEFLTYFQNEAQLDKSGLPSDRFFAERPEGSVSTLKIQRTQQEDSAVYLCASSPGGSGANVLTFGAGSRLTVL.

V and J are TRBV28 and TRBJ2-7; 8 bases are a match to TRBD1. Germline CDR1 MDHEN, CDR2 SYDVKM. After removal of 4 bases from V and 4 bases from J, the junction contained 0 bases not matched to a gene. The CDR3 is 12 residues long. CDR3 region: CASSWTGYEQYF. The CDR3 nucleotides read TGTGCCAGCAGTTGGACAGGGTACGAGCAGTACTTC. Together with reference TRBV28 and TRBJ2-7, the CDR3 gives the full variable domain: DVKVTQSSRYLVKRTGEKVFLECVQDMDHENMFWYRQDPGLGLRLIYFSYDVKMKEKGDIPEGYSVSREKKERFSLILESASTNQTSMYLCASSWTGYEQYFGPGTRLTVT.

The chain uses TRBV7-2 and TRBJ2-7; a possible D gene is TRBD2 (6 bases). This CDR3 region has 14 residues. V lost 2 bases, J lost 3 bases, and 11 bases lay in between. Germline V gives CDR1 SGHTA, CDR2 FQGNSA. The CDR3 reads CASSLTGTLYEQYF. CDR3 in DNA: TGTGCCAGCAGCTTAACCGGGACTCTCTACGAGCAGTACTTC.

The rearrangement uses TRBV6-6 and TRBJ1-3; possible D gene TRBD1, 6 bases. The V and J ends lost 8 bases and 7 bases respectively, with 15 bases between them. The CDR3 totals 13 residues. Germline CDR1 MNHNY, CDR2 SVGAGI (reference sequence). The DNA for the CDR3 is TGTGCCAGCGCGGGGGGCCCGGTTAACACCATATATTTT. Translated, it gives CASAGGPVNTIYF.

The chain combines TRBV7-9 with TRBJ1-5; 10 bases agree with TRBD1. The length of the CDR3 is 15 residues. Germline V gene sequence: CDR1 SEHNR, CDR2 FQNEAQ (reference sequence). Losses at the gene ends were 3 bases for V and 6 bases for J; bases not matched to a gene: 5. CDR3 loop: CASSFSGTGVQPQHF. DNA of the CDR3: TGTGCCAGCAGCTTTTCCGGGACAGGGGTTCAGCCCCAGCATTTT. Full variable domain (remainder filled in from reference TRBV7-9 and TRBJ1-5): DTGVSQNPRHKITKRGQNVTFRCDPISEHNRLYWYRQTLGQGPEFLTYFQNEAQLEKSRLLSDRFSAERPKGSFSTLEIQRTEQGDSAMYLCASSFSGTGVQPQHFGDGTRLSIL.

This chain connects TRBV28 to TRBJ1-1; D is ambiguous. This CDR3 spans 14 amino acids. Germline V gives CDR1 MDHEN, CDR2 SYDVKM. Trimming took 5 bases from V and 1 from J, leaving 11 bases between them. The CDR3 here is CASSPSVGNTEAFF. In DNA form, the CDR3 reads TGTGCCAGCAGTCCTTCGGTTGGGAACACTGAAGCTTTCTTT.

The chain links TRBV2 to TRBJ2-1; D is unclear. V was cut by 2 bases and J by 2 bases, with 7 bases left in between. The CDR3 loop spans 14 amino acids. Germline V gene data show CDR1 as SNHLY and CDR2 as FYNNEI. CDR3 residues: CASSERTPYNEQFF. In DNA form, the CDR3 reads TGTGCCAGCAGTGAAAGAACACCCTACAATGAGCAGTTCTTC.